The T cell receptor beta chain described here comes from a study of blood T cell repertoires in COVID-19. Study overall: Both acute and convalescent COVID-19 samples were obtained from the United States, Italy and Spain. Sources were T cells, B-cell-depleted T cells, or PBMCs; the material itself was cDNA or gDNA.

The CDR3 length is 15 residues. V lost 5 bases and J lost 0, with 11 bases in between. Germline values: CDR1 SGHTA, CDR2 FQGNSA. Per the study methods: By means of reference gene primer amplification, nucleated cell counts were estimated. TCRdb's table, derived via immunoSEQ multiplex PCR, lists solely in-frame clones and lacks some. V, J and clone size derive from that table, while D and trimming were established from the DNA sequence. The table has approximately 70,000 clones, 79% seen once. This sequence originates from a woman older than 75 with active or convalescent COVID-19. This chain connects TRBV7-2 to TRBJ1-3, with unresolved D. The sequencing sample was made of peripheral blood. The CDR3 coding sequence is TGTGCCAGCAGCCCCCAAACCAGCTCTGGAAACACCATATATTTT. This gives the protein CASSPQTSSGNTIYF. Supplemented by reference TRBV7-2 and TRBJ1-3, the full variable domain reads GAGVSQSPSNKVTEKGKDVELRCDPISGHTALYWYRQSLGQGLEFLIYFQGNSAPDKSGLPSDRFSAERTGGSVSTLTIQRTQQEDSAVYLCASSPQTSSGNTIYFGEGSWLTVV.